The 14 T cell receptor beta chains below were found in one sample sequenced in a study of tumor and adjacent non-tumor tissue in lung cancer. Three rounds of nested PCR, following a modified ARM-PCR protocol, produced the TCRbeta library. Each CDR3 protein gets one entry after TCRdb re-called the multiplex PCR reads with MiXCR. The repertoire holds around 74,000 distinct CDR3 sequences, with less than 75% as singletons. No cell sorting was done before RNA was extracted from the tissue. This non-tumor lung sample came from over 3 cm beyond the tumor edge. Sequencing was done on a sample of distant non-tumor lung tissue. The receptors here all came from a woman in her 50s with non-small cell lung cancer.

This clonotype occurred once. The conserved final phenylalanine or tryptophan is absent from the CDR3, which likely points to a read error. The chain is built from TRBV20-1 and TRBJ2-7; D is perhaps TRBD2 (6 bases). This CDR3 spans 16 amino acids. Germline assignment: CDR1 DFQATT and CDR2 SNEGSKA (reference sequence). The CDR3 spells CSARPLREADAYEQYL. CDR3 bases: TGCAGCGCTAGGCCCCTTAGGGAGGCGGACGCTTACGAGCAGTACTTA.

Turning to this clonotype: A read error is possible here, since a much larger clone lies one base away. The chain carries TRBV10-2 and TRBJ2-3; D is undetermined. The CDR3 has 11 residues. Germline V CDR1 and CDR2: WSHSY, SAAADI. V lost 8 bases and J lost 7, with 10 bases in between. The CDR3 DNA is TGCGCCAGCGGAAAGGAGAATACGCAGTATTTT. This sequence encodes CASGKENTQYF.

In its sample, this clonotype was seen many times. The chain recombines TRBV12-3 or TRBV12-4 with TRBJ2-7, with D uncertain. This CDR3 is built from 13 residues. Trimming left V 6 bases short and J 0 bases short, with 9 bases between. The CDR3, as DNA: TGTGCCAGCAGCGACCTTAGCTCCTACGAGCAGTACTTC. Amino acid sequence: CASSDLSSYEQYF.

About this clonotype itself: The germline gene is not matched at one end of the junction; a read error may be the cause. This chain links TRBV4-3 with TRBJ2-6; D is possibly TRBD1 (6 bases). The CDR3 spans 20 residues. Germline-derived CDR1 and CDR2 are LGHNA and YSLEER. The CDR3 DNA sequence: TGTGCCAGCAGCCAAGGGACGTTAGACAGGACTTACTCTGAGGCCAACGTCCTGACTTTC. It translates to CASSQGTLDRTYSEANVLTF.

As for this clonotype: The CDR3 does not close with the conserved phenylalanine or tryptophan, likely indicating a read error. The chain uses TRBV7-9 and TRBJ2-1; unclear D gene. The CDR3 has 13 residues. Looked up from germline, CDR1 is SEHNR and CDR2 is FQNEAQ (reference sequence). The V end lost 5 bases, the J end lost 5 bases, and 10 bases lay between the germline ends. The CDR3 DNA follows: TGTGCCAGCAGCAGAACAACCAACAATGAGCAGTTCTTA. Its translation is CASSRTTNNEQFL.

About this clonotype itself: A read error may account for a junction end that differs from germline. The CDR3 DNA reads TGCAGTGCAAATGAGGCCGGGAATAACAATGAGCCCCAGCATTTT. Amino acids: CSANEAGNNNEPQHF. This chain links TRBV20-1 with TRBJ1-5; D remains unclear. The V gene's germline CDR1 is DFQATT and CDR2 SNEGSKA (reference sequence). CDR3 length: 15 amino acids.

In the case of this clonotype: An end of the junction differs from the germline gene, which may be a read error. The chain combines TRBV20-1 with TRBJ2-1, with D perhaps matching TRBD2 (6 bases). This CDR3 contains 20 residues. Germline V gene lookup returns CDR1 DFQATT and CDR2 SNEGSKA (reference sequence). The CDR3 is CSARDRYLGTSRSVHNEQFF. For the CDR3, the DNA is TGCAGCGCTAGAGATCGTTATTTGGGAACTAGCAGGAGTGTTCACAATGAGCAGTTCTTC.

In this sample, this clonotype turned up a few times. A much larger clone lies a single base off, so this may be a read error. The rearrangement uses TRBV5-6 and TRBJ1-1; 9 bases match TRBD1. CDR1 and CDR2 from the germline V gene are SGHDT and YYEEEE. The CDR3 contains 14 residues. Trimming removed 4 bases from V and 4 bases from J; junction bases left unmatched: 5. The CDR3, as DNA: TGTGCCAGCAGCATACAGGGGGCTGGCACTGAAGCTTTCTTT. It encodes CASSIQGAGTEAFF.

With regard to this clonotype: One junction end disagrees with the germline gene, perhaps due to a read error. The chain combines TRBV29-1 with TRBJ2-5; D ambiguous. The CDR3 runs 14 residues. Germline CDR1 SQVTM, CDR2 ANQGSEA. CDR3 region: CSIDISADQETQYF. CDR3 sequence (DNA): TGCAGCATTGATATATCGGCAGATCAAGAGACCCAGTACTTC.

The chain joins TRBV29-1 to TRBJ2-7, with D possibly being TRBD2 (6 bases). This CDR3 has 15 residues. V gave up 7 bases and J gave up 5 bases, with 24 bases separating them. Germline V gives CDR1 SQVTM, CDR2 ANQGSEA. DNA for the CDR3: TGCAGCGCTGACCTACTAGCTGGAGGTCTTGACGAGCAGTACTTC. Residues: CSADLLAGGLDEQYF.

This clonotype turned up a few times. This rearrangement joins TRBV20-1 to TRBJ2-2; D gene unclear. The CDR3 has 12 residues. V lost 5 bases, J lost 7 bases, and 11 bases lay in between. Germline values: CDR1 DFQATT, CDR2 SNEGSKA (reference sequence). CDR3 nucleotide sequence: TGCAGTGCTGCCAAGGGTAGCGGGGAGCTGTTTTTT. This encodes CSAAKGSGELFF.

On this clonotype itself: This likely comes from a read error, as the CDR3 has no conserved phenylalanine or tryptophan at its end. The chain couples TRBV7-9 to TRBJ2-4, with D hard to call. Germline CDR1 and CDR2: SEHNR and FQNEAQ (reference sequence). The CDR3 runs to 13 residues. Trimming took 5 bases from V and 0 from J, leaving 5 bases between them. CDR3 bases: TGTGCCAGCAGCCTTGGAGCCAAAAACATTCAGTACTTG. This encodes CASSLGAKNIQYL.

Turning to this clonotype: Since no conserved phenylalanine or tryptophan closes the CDR3, a read error is the likely cause. The gene calls are TRBV29-1 and TRBJ2-5; 9 bases align to TRBD1. V gave up 7 bases and J gave up 4 bases; unmatched junction bases: 4. This CDR3 region has 12 residues. Germline V lookup: CDR1 SQVTM, CDR2 ANQGSEA. The CDR3 spells CSADRGRETQYL. For the CDR3, the DNA is TGCAGCGCTGACAGGGGGAGAGAGACCCAGTACTTA.

This chain links TRBV5-1 with TRBJ2-2; 9 bases match TRBD1. CDR1 is SGHRS and CDR2 is YFSETQ in the germline V gene. The V segment lost 4 bases and the J segment 4 bases; nucleotides outside the gene matches: 8. There are 16 residues in the CDR3. The CDR3 sequence is CASSPPGTGTTGELFF. The DNA for the CDR3 is TGCGCCAGCAGCCCGCCCGGGACAGGGACCACCGGGGAGCTGTTTTTT.